This T cell receptor (beta chain) is drawn from a study of OX40 agonist ivuxolimab in advanced cancers. The protocol was immunoSEQ multiplex PCR, while the TCRdb copy is restricted to in-frame clones and leaves out a portion. Among 20,000 to 30,000 clones listed, 79% were seen once. The germline gives CDR1 PRHDT, CDR2 FYEKMQ (reference sequence). V gave up 3 bases and J gave up 0 bases, with 13 bases separating them. The CDR3 totals 16 residues. This chain uses TRBV13 with TRBJ2-3, with D unclear. This sequence originates from an adult with an advanced solid tumor such as melanoma, head and neck, liver or kidney cancer. Material: CD4+ or CD8+ T cells sorted from blood, obtained in a trial of the OX40 agonist ivuxolimab. The CDR3 is CASSLAAIPSTDTQYF. DNA of the CDR3: TGTGCCAGCAGCTTGGCGGCGATTCCTAGCACAGATACGCAGTATTTT.